Following are 17 T cell receptor beta chains from one sample sequenced in a study of cytomegalovirus exposure and HLA in healthy donors. Amplification used 60 Vbeta primers and 13 Jbeta primers. Repertoires were generated with immunoSEQ multiplex PCR, while TCRdb's copy carries only in-frame clones and drops some. This sample has about 65,000 clones, with approximately 78% found just once. The sequenced sample consisted of PBMCs. The receptor source for this set is a girl aged 5 to 17 in good health and CMV-seropositive.

The rearrangement links TRBV30 to TRBJ1-6, with D perhaps TRBD1 (6 bases). V shed 4 bases and J shed 10 bases, with 14 bases lying between them. The germline V gene encodes CDR1 GTSNPN and CDR2 SVGIG (reference sequence). The CDR3 runs 13 residues. The CDR3 coding sequence is TGTGCCTGGAATAACGCTGGGGGCTCACCCCTCCACTTT. This gives the protein CAWNNAGGSPLHF.

The chain employs TRBV29-1 and TRBJ2-3, with D possibly matching TRBD2 (6 bases). Germline loops: CDR1 SQVTM, CDR2 ANQGSEA. CDR3 length equals 12 residues. Between the trimmed V and J ends, which lost 5 bases and 3 bases, there was a span of 9 bases. The CDR3 is CSVRLATDTQYF. The CDR3 nucleotides read TGCAGCGTTCGTCTAGCGACAGATACGCAGTATTTT.

This clone has more than one count but fewer than ten. CDR3 sequence (DNA): TGCGCCAGCAGCCCCGGGACAGGGCCTGAAGCTTTCTTT. Protein sequence: CASSPGTGPEAFF. This chain links TRBV5-1 with TRBJ1-1, with TRBD1 matching 9 bases. The germline V gene has CDR1 SGHRS and CDR2 YFSETQ. The J segment lost 6 bases and the V segment lost 4 bases, leaving 4 bases of the junction unmatched. The length of the CDR3 is 13 residues.

V and J are TRBV2 and TRBJ2-1, with D possibly being TRBD2 (5 bases). This CDR3 has 13 amino acids. CDR1 is SNHLY and CDR2 is FYNNEI in the germline V gene. V was trimmed by 5 bases and J by 7 bases, leaving 12 bases between them. The CDR3 DNA is TGTGCCAGCAGTACCCGGACGGGGAATGAGCAGTTCTTC. Translation: CASSTRTGNEQFF.

The chain employs TRBV15 and TRBJ1-1; D gene ambiguous. This CDR3 is 15 amino acids long. V gave up 0 bases and J gave up 0 bases, with 8 bases separating them. CDR1 and CDR2 from the germline V gene are LNHNV and YYDKDF (reference sequence). The chain's CDR3 is CATSREGSMNTEAFF. CDR3 bases: TGTGCCACCAGCAGAGAGGGGAGTATGAACACTGAAGCTTTCTTT.

This sequence joins TRBV30 and TRBJ1-2; 12 nucleotides line up with TRBD1. The germline V gene encodes CDR1 GTSNPN and CDR2 SVGIG (reference sequence). The CDR3 extends over 15 amino acids. Trimming at V came to 3 bases and at J to 4 bases, leaving 6 bases not matched to a gene. The CDR3 reads CAWRTGTGGFYGYTF. As DNA, the CDR3 is TGTGCCTGGAGGACCGGGACAGGGGGCTTCTATGGCTACACCTTC.

This chain links TRBV6-1 with TRBJ1-5, with a weak D call TRBD1 (6 bases). The CDR3 consists of 13 residues. Trimming took 8 bases from V and 0 from J, leaving 8 bases between them. CDR1 MNHNS and CDR2 SASEGT come from the germline V gene. In DNA form, the CDR3 reads TGTGCCAGCCGACAGGATAGCAATCAGCCCCAGCATTTT. This sequence encodes CASRQDSNQPQHF.

J is TRBJ2-3 and V is TRBV19, with no clear D. Germline assignment: CDR1 LNHDA and CDR2 SQIVND (reference sequence). This CDR3 has 11 residues. Trimming left V 2 bases short and J 6 bases short, with 3 bases between. CDR3: CASSILDTQYF. CDR3 in DNA: TGTGCCAGTAGTATACTGGATACGCAGTATTTT.

V usage is TRBV11-2 and J usage is TRBJ2-7; TRBD2 agrees at 13 bases. CDR3 length equals 14 residues. Unmatched junction bases numbered 2, after V lost 3 bases and J lost 6 bases. Germline values: CDR1 SGHAT, CDR2 FQNNGV. CDR3 nucleotides: TGTGCCAGCAGCTTTCGGACTAGCGGGGGCGAGCAGTACTTC. Translated, it gives CASSFRTSGGEQYF. The variable domain in full, completed from reference TRBV11-2 and TRBJ2-7, reads EAGVAQSPRYKIIEKRQSVAFWCNPISGHATLYWYQQILGQGPKLLIQFQNNGVVDDSQLPKDRFSAERLKGVDSTLKIQPAKLEDSAVYLCASSFRTSGGEQYFGPGTRLTVT.

The chain has TRBV5-6 and TRBJ1-5; 7 nucleotides agree with TRBD1. This CDR3 has 19 residues. After removal of 4 bases from V and 4 bases from J, the junction contained 20 bases not matched to a gene. Germline V CDR1 and CDR2: SGHDT, YYEEEE. In DNA, the CDR3 is TGTGCCAGCAGCCGAAGACAGGGAGCAAACGTCCAACTAAATCAGCCCCAGCATTTT. Translating gives CASSRRQGANVQLNQPQHF. Looking up the rest from reference TRBV5-6 and TRBJ1-5 gives the full variable domain: DAGVTQSPTHLIKTRGQQVTLRCSPKSGHDTVSWYQQALGQGPQFIFQYYEEEERQRGNFPDRFSGHQFPNYSSELNVNALLLGDSALYLCASSRRQGANVQLNQPQHFGDGTRLSIL.

The gene calls are TRBV28 and TRBJ2-7; D perhaps matches TRBD2 (6 bases). CDR3 size: 15 residues. CDR1 is MDHEN and CDR2 is SYDVKM in the germline V gene. The V and J ends lost 5 bases and 2 bases respectively, with 16 bases between them. CDR3 bases: TGTGCCAGCAGTCCCCCGGGACTCGCTACCTACGAGCAGTACTTC. It encodes CASSPPGLATYEQYF. Based on the CDR3 plus reference TRBV28 and TRBJ2-7, the full variable domain is DVKVTQSSRYLVKRTGEKVFLECVQDMDHENMFWYRQDPGLGLRLIYFSYDVKMKEKGDIPEGYSVSREKKERFSLILESASTNQTSMYLCASSPPGLATYEQYFGPGTRLTVT.

This clone has just one count. The rearrangement uses TRBV7-6 and TRBJ2-7; a possible D gene is TRBD2 (6 bases). Trimming stripped 1 base from V and 0 bases from J, with 19 bases between. Germline assignment: CDR1 SGHVS and CDR2 FNYEAQ. The CDR3 is made up of 18 amino acids. The CDR3 DNA reads as TGTGCCAGCAGCTTAGGCGGGACCTTAACCGGGAGCTCCTACGAGCAGTACTTC. Translating gives CASSLGGTLTGSSYEQYF. Drawing the rest from reference TRBV7-6 and TRBJ2-7, the complete variable domain is GAGVSQSPRYKVTKRGQDVALRCDPISGHVSLYWYRQALGQGPEFLTYFNYEAQQDKSGLPNDRFSAERPEGSISTLTIQRTEQRDSAMYRCASSLGGTLTGSSYEQYFGPGTRLTVT.

The rearrangement links TRBV30 to TRBJ1-2, with D possibly being TRBD1 (5 bases). Trimming took 4 bases from V and 1 from J, leaving 16 bases between them. CDR1 GTSNPN and CDR2 SVGIG come from the germline V gene (reference sequence). This CDR3 has 15 residues. DNA of the CDR3: TGTGCCTGGATGTTGGAGGGGACCGTTAACTATGGCTACACCTTC. Translated: CAWMLEGTVNYGYTF.

The CDR3 region has the DNA TGTGCCAGCATACGGGGGGGGACCCAGTACTTC. Amino acids: CASIRGGTQYF. The chain recombines TRBV27 with TRBJ2-5; 8 bases fit TRBD2. With V trimmed by 7 bases and J by 7 bases, 2 bases remained unmatched. This CDR3 is built from 11 residues. Germline V gene data show CDR1 as MNHEY and CDR2 as SMNVEV (reference sequence).

The rearrangement uses TRBV15 and TRBJ1-2; 10 nucleotides agree with TRBD1. In germline, CDR1 is LNHNV, CDR2 YYDKDF (reference sequence). The CDR3 is made up of 15 amino acids. V dropped 1 base and J dropped 4; count of bases not matched to a gene: 3. CDR3 in DNA: TGTGCCACCAGCAGAGGGGGACAGGGGAGCTATGGCTACACCTTC. Its protein is CATSRGGQGSYGYTF.

In DNA, the CDR3 is TGTGCCAGCAGCAAATGGGGGGGTTCGGGGACCCAGTACTTC. Its translation: CASSKWGGSGTQYF. The V and J genes are TRBV5-8 and TRBJ2-5; TRBD2 agrees at 7 bases. Germline assignment: CDR1 SGHTS and CDR2 YDEGEE. Trimming took 4 bases from V and 7 from J; bases not matched to a gene: 10. This CDR3 contains 14 residues.

The gene calls are TRBV5-1 and TRBJ2-1, with D perhaps matching TRBD1 (6 bases). V was clipped by 4 bases and J by 3 bases, with 11 bases between them. The CDR3 loop spans 14 amino acids. The germline CDR1 and CDR2 sequences are SGHRS and YFSETQ. The CDR3 reads CASSVRTDYNEQFF. The CDR3, as DNA: TGCGCCAGCAGCGTGCGGACAGACTACAATGAGCAGTTCTTC.